This T cell receptor beta chain stems from a study of blood T cell repertoires in COVID-19 (dated by TCRdb to the early 2020s). Describing the broader study: Samples from collaborators originated in the United States, Italy and Spain and spanned both the acute and convalescent phases of COVID-19. Deeply sampled blood TCRbeta repertoires from subjects exposed to, actively infected with, or recovered from COVID-19 were included in the dataset. A de-identified subject ID, COVID-19 status, age in years and sex were almost always included in the sample metadata. The repertoires were released in a freely available public database meant as a resource for research on the immune response to SARS-CoV-2. The samples were drawn from two sources: the first 160 participants of the ongoing ImmuneRACE study, and 1,200 or so subjects contributed by 6 global collaborators. Where available, HLA class I and class II types were taken from metadata supplied by the sample provider and were not determined by assay-based typing. The prospective study material was composed of cDNA or gDNA derived from T cells, B-cell-depleted T cells, or PBMCs. What the study reported, not specific to this receptor: Clinical and demographic metadata were provided uncurated, with the amount varying by source and participant.

The immunoSEQ Assay, a bias-controlled multiplex PCR, was used to amplify TCRbeta CDR3 regions from genomic DNA. The paper's data handling went like this. The number of nucleated cells in each sample was estimated by amplification of reference gene primers within the assay. To quantify the absolute abundance of each unique TCRbeta CDR3 rearrangement, sequence reads were collapsed and filtered. Productive Simpson clonality was computed per sample as the square root of Simpson's diversity index over productive rearrangements. What TCRdb holds here is the immuneACCESS table cut down to in-frame rearrangements. Part of the clones is not present; checked against another copy, under half of the missing clones reflect an unresolved V gene, and the others are unexplained. From that table come the V and J calls and clone size; the DNA was used to work out D and trimming. The sample data list over 50,000 clones, and 75% to 95% of these were observed just once. Clones ranked in the top ten supply 14% of the sample.

The collaborating institutions used their own protocols to collect whole blood in K2EDTA tubes. For TCRbeta analysis, collaborators shipped samples as frozen whole blood, isolated PBMCs, or DNA extracted from either of those sample types. Concerning this clone itself: Its antigen remains undetermined. No qualities accompany the bases; no much larger clone lies one base away.

The source is a human donor with active COVID-19. The donor label of this sample is uncertain. Sequences were obtained from peripheral blood.

The CDR3 protein is CASSQDKGGYTF. The nucleotide sequence reads as follows: TGCGCCAGCAGCCAAGACAAGGGGGGCTACACCTTC. The V gene is TRBV4-3 and the J gene is TRBJ1-2; D gene: possibly TRBD1, on 5 matching bases. The junction shows trimming of 0 bases on V and 8 bases on J, plus 7 bases between the germline ends. Taken from cysteine to phenylalanine, the CDR3 has 12 residues. The sequence is cut down to CDR3 DNA, 36 bases in frame from base 1. Per the germline V gene, LGHNA is the CDR1 and YSLEER is the CDR2.